This T cell receptor beta chain was identified in a study of T cell repertoires in cytomegalovirus infection (dated by TCRdb to about 2019). General notes on the study: Recently identified HLA-C-restricted CMV epitopes, whose presentation resists viral immunomodulation, were targeted by peptide stimulations together with well-studied HLA-B-restricted epitopes. Donor HLA type was relevant to the analysis, because carriage of CMV infection together with the matching HLA type was indicated by public TCR beta signatures.

Taken from cysteine to phenylalanine, the CDR3 has 15 residues. The sequence is cut down to CDR3 DNA, 45 bases in frame from base 1. CDR1 and CDR2 are read off the germline V gene as SGHTA and FQGNSA. V and J lose 4 bases and 2 bases, and a span of 15 bases separates them. Sequencing used an Illumina HiSeq 1500. TCRdb took the public reads, trimmed them with fastp at Q25, ran MiXCR for clone calling and kept in-frame beta chains. One record per CDR3 amino acid sequence lists the most common genes and DNA. The sample table holds roughly 110,000 distinct CDR3 sequences, of which 30% were seen once. Roughly 40% of the sample goes to the ten largest clones. General conclusions and limits of the study: In both this cohort and an independent cohort of approximately 350 donors, the cumulative frequency of public TCR beta family members distinguished carriers of CMV infection plus the relevant HLA type. The ex vivo response was dominated by HLA-C-restricted CMV-specific TCR beta clonotypes, and the single most frequent clonotype in two of eight donors was supplied by these HLA-C-restricted clonotypes.

This clonotype was found many times. No antigen is known for it. No much larger clonotype is one base removed from it; base qualities were not supplied. Taken with the paper, the label for treatment or condition translates to: in vitro stimulation with specific CMV peptide epitopes to enrich CMV-specific T cells. The input for sequencing was CD8+ T cells from cultured PBMCs, taken from culture after CMV antigen stimulation. The origin of this receptor is a human donor in good health (CMV status not recorded). Some clones in this sample may be carry-over from other donors' samples. The chain uses TRBV7-2 and TRBJ2-7; the D match is possibly TRBD1 or TRBD2, with 5 bases aligned in each. The sequenced DNA is TGTGCCAGCAGCTCTGCGGTGGGGGTCCCCTACGAGCAGTACTTC. The resulting protein is CASSSAVGVPYEQYF.